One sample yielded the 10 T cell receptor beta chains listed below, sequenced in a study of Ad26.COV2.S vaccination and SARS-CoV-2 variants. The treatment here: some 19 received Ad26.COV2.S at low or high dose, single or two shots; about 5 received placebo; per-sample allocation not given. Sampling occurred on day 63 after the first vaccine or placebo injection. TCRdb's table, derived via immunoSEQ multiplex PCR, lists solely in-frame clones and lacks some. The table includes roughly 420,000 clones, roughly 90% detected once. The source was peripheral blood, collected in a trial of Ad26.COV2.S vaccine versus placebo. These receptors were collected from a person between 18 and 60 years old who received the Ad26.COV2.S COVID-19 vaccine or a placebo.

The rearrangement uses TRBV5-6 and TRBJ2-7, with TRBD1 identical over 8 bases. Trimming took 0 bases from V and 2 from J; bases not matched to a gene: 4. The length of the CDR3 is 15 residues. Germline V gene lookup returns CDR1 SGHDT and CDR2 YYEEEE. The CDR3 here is CASSLGWTGTYEQYF. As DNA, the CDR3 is TGTGCCAGCAGCTTGGGGTGGACAGGGACCTACGAGCAGTACTTC.

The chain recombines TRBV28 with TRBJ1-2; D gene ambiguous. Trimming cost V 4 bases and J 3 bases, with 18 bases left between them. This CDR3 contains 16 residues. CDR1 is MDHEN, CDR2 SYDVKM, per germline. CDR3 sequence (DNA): TGTGCCAGCAGTTCCGGACGGTCGGGCCAGCACTATGGCTACACCTTC. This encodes CASSSGRSGQHYGYTF.

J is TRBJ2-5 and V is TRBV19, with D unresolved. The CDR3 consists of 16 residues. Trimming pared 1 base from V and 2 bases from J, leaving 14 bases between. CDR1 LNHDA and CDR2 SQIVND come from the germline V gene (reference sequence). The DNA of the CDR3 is TGTGCCAGTAGTATAGTCGGCACTTCGACACAAGAGACCCAGTACTTC. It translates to CASSIVGTSTQETQYF.

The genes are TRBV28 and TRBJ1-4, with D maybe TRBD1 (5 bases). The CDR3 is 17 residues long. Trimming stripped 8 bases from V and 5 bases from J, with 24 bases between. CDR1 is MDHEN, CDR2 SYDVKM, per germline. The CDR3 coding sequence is TGTGCCAGCTCTGACGAAGGAATGGGGACTTTGAATGAAAAACTGTTTTTT. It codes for CASSDEGMGTLNEKLFF.

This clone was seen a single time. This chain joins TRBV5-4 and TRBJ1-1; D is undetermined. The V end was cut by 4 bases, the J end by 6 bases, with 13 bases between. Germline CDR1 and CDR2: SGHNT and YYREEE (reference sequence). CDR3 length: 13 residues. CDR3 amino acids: CASSPLVRSEAFF. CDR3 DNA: TGTGCCAGCAGCCCCCTGGTCCGTTCTGAAGCTTTCTTT.

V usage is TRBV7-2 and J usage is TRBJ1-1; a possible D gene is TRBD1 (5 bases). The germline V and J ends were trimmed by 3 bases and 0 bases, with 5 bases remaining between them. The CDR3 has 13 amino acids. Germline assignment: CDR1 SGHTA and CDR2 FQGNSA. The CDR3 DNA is TGTGCCAGCAGCTTGACAGTGAACACTGAAGCTTTCTTT. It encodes CASSLTVNTEAFF.

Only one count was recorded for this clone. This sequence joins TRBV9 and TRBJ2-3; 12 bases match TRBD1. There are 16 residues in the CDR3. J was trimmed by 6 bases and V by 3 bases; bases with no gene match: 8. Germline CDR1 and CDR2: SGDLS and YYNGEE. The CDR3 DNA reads TGTGCCAGCAGCGCCTGGGACAGGGGGCCATTTGATACGCAGTATTTT. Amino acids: CASSAWDRGPFDTQYF.

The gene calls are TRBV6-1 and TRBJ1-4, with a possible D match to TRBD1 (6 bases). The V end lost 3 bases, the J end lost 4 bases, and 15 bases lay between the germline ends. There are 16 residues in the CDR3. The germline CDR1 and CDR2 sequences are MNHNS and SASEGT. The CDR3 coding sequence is TGTGCCAGCAGTGATTACAGGGCCTTCGGTAATGAAAAACTGTTTTTT. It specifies CASSDYRAFGNEKLFF.

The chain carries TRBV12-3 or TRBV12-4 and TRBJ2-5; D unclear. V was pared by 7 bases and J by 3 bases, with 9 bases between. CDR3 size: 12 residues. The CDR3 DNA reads TGTGCCAGCAATAAGGCCGAAGAGACCCAGTACTTC. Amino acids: CASNKAEETQYF.

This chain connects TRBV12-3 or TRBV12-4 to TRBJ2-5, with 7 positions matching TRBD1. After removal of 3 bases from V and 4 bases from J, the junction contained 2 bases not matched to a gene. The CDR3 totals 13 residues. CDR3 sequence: CASSLGDRETQYF. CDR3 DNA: TGTGCCAGCAGTTTGGGGGACAGAGAGACCCAGTACTTC.